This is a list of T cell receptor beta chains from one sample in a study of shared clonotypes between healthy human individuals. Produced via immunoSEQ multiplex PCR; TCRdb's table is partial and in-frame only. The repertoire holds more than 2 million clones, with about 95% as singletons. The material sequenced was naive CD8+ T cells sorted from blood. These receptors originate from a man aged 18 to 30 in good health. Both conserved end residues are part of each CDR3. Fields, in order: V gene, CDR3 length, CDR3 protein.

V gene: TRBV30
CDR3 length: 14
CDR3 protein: CACPQGASTDTQYF

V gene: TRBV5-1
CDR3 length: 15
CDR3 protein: CASSSEQGADYGYTF

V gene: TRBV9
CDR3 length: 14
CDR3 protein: CASSEGQGAYEQYF

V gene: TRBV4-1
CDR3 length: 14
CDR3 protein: CASSQVTDYNEQFF

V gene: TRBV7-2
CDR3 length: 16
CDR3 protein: CASSLTFLRTGTEQYF

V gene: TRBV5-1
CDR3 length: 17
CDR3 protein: CAIKTGGDRTLSYEQYF

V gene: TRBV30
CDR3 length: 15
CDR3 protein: CAWSAYRYEDTEAFF

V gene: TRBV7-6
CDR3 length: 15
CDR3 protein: CASSSRTSVTFEQFF

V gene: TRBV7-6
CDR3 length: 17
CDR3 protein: CASSPAFLAQRAYEQYF

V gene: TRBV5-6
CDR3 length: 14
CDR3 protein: CASSLEGNQETQYF

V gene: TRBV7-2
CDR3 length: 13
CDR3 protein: CASSWTIYNEQFF

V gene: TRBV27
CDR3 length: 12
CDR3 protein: CASRSLNTEAFF

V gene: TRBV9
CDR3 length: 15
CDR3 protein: CASSVQAASTDTQYF

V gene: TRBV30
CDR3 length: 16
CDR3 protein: CAWSEGAGGSTDTQYF

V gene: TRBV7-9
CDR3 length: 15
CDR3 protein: CASSSLTSGGYEQYF

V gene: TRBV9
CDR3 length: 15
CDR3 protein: CASSVKTDVDNEQFF

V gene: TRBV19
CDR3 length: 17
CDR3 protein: CASSPTLGGGVDNEQFF

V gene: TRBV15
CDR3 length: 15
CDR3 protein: CATSRDGAGTYEQYF

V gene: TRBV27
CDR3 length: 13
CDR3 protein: CASSLADQETQYF

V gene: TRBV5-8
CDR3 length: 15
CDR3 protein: CASSLRGGVLREQYF

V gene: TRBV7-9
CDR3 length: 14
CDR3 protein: CASSLAAPAHHLFF

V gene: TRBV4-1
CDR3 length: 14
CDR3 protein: CASSPPLSYNEQFF

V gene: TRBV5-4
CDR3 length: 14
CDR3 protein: CASSDNQGALGYTF

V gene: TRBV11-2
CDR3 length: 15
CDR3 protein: CASSPWDRLSYEQYF

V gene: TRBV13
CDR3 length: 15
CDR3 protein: CASSLGSQGMDEQYF

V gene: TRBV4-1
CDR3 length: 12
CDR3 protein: CASSQAAGGYTF

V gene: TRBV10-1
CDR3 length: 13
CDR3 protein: CASGQANTGELFF

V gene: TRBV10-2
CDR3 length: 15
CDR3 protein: CASSESSESSYEQYF

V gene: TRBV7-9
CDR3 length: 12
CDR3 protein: CASSLRFDEQFF

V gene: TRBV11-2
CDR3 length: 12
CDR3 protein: CASTPVVGEQYF

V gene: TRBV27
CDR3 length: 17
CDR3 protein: CASSFWGRGPKRYEQYF

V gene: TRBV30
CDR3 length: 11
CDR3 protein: CAWSAVDEQYF

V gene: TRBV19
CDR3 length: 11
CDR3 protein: CASSIGSEQFF

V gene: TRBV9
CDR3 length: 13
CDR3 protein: CASSAGNSYEQYF

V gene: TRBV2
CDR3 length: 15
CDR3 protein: CASSQRSRTNYGYTF

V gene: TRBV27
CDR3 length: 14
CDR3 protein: CASSLDMESVEQYF

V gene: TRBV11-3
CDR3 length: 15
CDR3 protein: CASSLVARDKSGAFF

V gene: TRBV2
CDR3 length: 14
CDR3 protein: CASSELGRSEKLFF

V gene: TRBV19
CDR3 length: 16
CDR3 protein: CASSMEGLNSNQPQHF

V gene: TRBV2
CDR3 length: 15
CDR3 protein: CASSPGTTLSYEQYF

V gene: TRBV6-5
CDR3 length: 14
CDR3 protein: CASSYGPGGDEQYF

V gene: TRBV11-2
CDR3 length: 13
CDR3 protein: CASSLVREETQYF

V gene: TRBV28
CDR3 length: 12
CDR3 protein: CASGQGNYEQYF

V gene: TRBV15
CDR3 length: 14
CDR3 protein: CATSRVQGSTEAFF

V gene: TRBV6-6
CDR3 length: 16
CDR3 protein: CASRASASGTQETQYF